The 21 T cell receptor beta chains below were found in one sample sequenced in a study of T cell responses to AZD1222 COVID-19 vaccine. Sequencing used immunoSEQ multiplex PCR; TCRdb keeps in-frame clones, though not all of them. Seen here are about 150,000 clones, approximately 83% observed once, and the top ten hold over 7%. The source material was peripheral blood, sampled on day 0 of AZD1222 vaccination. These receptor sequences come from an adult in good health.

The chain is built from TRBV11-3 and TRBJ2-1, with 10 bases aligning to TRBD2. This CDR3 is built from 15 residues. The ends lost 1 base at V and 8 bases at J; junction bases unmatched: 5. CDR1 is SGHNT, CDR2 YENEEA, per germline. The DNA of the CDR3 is TGTGCCAGCAGCTTAGGGGTAGCGGGAGGCTATGAGCAGTTCTTC. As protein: CASSLGVAGGYEQFF.

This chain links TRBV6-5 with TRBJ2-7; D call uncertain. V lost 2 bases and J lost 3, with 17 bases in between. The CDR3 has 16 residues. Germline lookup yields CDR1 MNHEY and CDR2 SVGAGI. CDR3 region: CASSYPITAGDYEQYF. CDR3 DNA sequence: TGTGCCAGCAGTTACCCAATTACGGCTGGGGACTACGAGCAGTACTTC.

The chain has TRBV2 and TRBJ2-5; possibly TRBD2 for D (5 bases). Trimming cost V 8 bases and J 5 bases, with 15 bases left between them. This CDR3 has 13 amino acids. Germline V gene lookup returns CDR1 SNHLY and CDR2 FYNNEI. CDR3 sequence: CASQGLRGETQYF. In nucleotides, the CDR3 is TGTGCCAGCCAAGGGTTGCGAGGGGAGACCCAGTACTTC. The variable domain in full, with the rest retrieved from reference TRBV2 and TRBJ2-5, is EPEVTQTPSHQVTQMGQEVILRCVPISNHLYFYWYRQILGQKVEFLVSFYNNEISEKSEIFDDQFSVERPDGSNFTLKIRSTKLEDSAMYFCASQGLRGETQYFGPGTRLLVL.

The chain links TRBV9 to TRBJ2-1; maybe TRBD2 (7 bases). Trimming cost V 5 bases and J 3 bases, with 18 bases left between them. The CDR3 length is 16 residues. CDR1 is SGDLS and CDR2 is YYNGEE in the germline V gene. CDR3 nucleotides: TGTGCCAGCAGTTCAGGGGAGGGGCTTTTCTACAATGAGCAGTTCTTC. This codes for CASSSGEGLFYNEQFF. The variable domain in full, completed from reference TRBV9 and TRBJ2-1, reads DSGVTQTPKHLITATGQRVTLRCSPRSGDLSVYWYQQSLDQGLQFLIQYYNGEERAKGNILERFSAQQFPDLHSELNLSSLELGDSALYFCASSSGEGLFYNEQFFGPGTRLTVL.

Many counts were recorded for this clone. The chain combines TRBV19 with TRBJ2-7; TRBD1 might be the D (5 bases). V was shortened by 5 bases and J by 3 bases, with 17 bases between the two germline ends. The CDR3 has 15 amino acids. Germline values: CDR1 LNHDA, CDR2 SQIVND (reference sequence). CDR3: CASSAASDIGYEQYF. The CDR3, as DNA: TGTGCCAGTAGTGCTGCGTCGGACATCGGCTACGAGCAGTACTTC.

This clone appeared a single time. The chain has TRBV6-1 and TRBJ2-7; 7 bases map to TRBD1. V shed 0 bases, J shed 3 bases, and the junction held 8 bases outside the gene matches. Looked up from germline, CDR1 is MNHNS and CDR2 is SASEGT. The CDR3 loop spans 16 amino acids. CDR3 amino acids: CASSEALETGIYEQYF. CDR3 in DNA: TGTGCCAGCAGTGAAGCGCTGGAGACAGGGATCTACGAGCAGTACTTC.

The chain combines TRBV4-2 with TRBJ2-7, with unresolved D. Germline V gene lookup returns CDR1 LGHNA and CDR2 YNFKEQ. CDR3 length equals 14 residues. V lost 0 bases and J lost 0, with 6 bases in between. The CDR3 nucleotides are TGTGCCAGCAGCCAAGAACTCCACTCCTACGAGCAGTACTTC. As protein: CASSQELHSYEQYF.

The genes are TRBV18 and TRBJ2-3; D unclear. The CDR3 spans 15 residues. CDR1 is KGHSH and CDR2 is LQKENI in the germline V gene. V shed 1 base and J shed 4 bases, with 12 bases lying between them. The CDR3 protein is CASSPRERAADTQYF. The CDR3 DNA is TGTGCCAGCTCACCACGCGAACGGGCCGCAGATACGCAGTATTTT.

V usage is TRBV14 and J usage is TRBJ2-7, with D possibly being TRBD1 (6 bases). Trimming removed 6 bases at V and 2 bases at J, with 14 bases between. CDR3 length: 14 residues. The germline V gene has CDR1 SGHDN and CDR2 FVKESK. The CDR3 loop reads CASRDSGTTYEQYF. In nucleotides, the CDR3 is TGTGCCAGCAGAGATTCCGGGACAACCTACGAGCAGTACTTC.

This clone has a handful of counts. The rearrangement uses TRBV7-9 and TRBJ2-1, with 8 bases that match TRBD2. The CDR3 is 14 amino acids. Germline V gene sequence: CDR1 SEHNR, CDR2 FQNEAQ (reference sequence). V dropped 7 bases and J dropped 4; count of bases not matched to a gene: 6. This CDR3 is CASNPAGGYNEQFF. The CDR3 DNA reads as TGTGCCAGCAACCCCGCGGGGGGATACAATGAGCAGTTCTTC.

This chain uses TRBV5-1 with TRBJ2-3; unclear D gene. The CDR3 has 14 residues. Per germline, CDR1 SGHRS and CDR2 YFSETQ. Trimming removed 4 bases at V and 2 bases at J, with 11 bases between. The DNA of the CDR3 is TGCGCCAGCAGCACCGAAGGCTCCACAGATACGCAGTATTTT. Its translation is CASSTEGSTDTQYF. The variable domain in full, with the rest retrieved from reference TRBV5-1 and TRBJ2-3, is KAGVTQTPRYLIKTRGQQVTLSCSPISGHRSVSWYQQTPGQGLQFLFEYFSETQRNKGNFPGRFSGRQFSNSRSEMNVSTLELGDSALYLCASSTEGSTDTQYFGPGTRLTVL.

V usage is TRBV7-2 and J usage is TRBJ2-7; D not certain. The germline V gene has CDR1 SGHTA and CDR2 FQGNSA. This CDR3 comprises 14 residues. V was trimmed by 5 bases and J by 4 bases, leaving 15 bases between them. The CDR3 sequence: CASSPLKNSYEQYF. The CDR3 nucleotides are TGTGCCAGCAGCCCTCTAAAGAACTCGTACGAGCAGTACTTC.

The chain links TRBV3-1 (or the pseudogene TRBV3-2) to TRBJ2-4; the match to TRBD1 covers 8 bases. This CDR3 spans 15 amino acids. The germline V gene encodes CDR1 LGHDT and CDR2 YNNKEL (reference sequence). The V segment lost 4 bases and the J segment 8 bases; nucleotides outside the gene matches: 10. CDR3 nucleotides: TGTGCCAGCAGCCGTCTGGGACAGGTCCAAGACATTCAGTACTTC. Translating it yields CASSRLGQVQDIQYF.

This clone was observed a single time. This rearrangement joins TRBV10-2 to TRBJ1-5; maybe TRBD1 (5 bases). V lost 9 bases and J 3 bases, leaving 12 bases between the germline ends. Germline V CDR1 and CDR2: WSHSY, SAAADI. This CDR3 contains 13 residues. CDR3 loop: CASSGTNNQPQHF. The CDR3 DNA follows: TGCGCCAGTTCCGGGACTAACAATCAGCCCCAGCATTTT.

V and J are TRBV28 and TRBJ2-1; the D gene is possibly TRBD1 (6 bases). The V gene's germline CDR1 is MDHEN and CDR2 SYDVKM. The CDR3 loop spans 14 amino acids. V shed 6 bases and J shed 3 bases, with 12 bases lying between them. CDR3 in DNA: TGTGCCAGCAGCCCCTCGGACAGCTACAATGAGCAGTTCTTC. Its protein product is CASSPSDSYNEQFF.

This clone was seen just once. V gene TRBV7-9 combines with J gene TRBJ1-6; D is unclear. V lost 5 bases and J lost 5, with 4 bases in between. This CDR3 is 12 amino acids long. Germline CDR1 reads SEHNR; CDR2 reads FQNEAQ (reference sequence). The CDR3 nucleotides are TGTGCCAGCAGCGACCATAATTCACCCCTCCACTTT. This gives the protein CASSDHNSPLHF.

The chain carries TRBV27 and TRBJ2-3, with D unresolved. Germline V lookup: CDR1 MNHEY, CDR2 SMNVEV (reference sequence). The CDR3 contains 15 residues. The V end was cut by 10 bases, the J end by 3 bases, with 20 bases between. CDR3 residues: CATSLRPLRTDTQYF. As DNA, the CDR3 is TGTGCCACGTCCCTCCGGCCCCTTAGGACAGATACGCAGTATTTT.

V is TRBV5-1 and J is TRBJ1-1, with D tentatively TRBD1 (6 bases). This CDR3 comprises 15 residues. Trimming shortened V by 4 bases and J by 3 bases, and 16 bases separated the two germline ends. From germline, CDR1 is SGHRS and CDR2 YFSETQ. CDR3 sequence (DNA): TGCGCCAGCAGCGCTAATACAGGGATGGACACTGAAGCTTTCTTT. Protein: CASSANTGMDTEAFF.

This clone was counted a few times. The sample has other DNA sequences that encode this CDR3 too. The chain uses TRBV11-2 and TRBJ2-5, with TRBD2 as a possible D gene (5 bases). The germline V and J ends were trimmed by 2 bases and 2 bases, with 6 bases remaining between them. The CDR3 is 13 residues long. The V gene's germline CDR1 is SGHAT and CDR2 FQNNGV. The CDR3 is CASSLRRQETQYF. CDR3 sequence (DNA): TGTGCCAGCAGCTTACGGAGGCAAGAGACCCAGTACTTC. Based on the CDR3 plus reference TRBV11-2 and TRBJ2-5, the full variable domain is EAGVAQSPRYKIIEKRQSVAFWCNPISGHATLYWYQQILGQGPKLLIQFQNNGVVDDSQLPKDRFSAERLKGVDSTLKIQPAKLEDSAVYLCASSLRRQETQYFGPGTRLLVL.

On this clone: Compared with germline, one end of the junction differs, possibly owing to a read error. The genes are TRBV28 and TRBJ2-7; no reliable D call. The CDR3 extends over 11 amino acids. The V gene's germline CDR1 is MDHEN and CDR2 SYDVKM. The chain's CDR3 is CASTLTGSPHF. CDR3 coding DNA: TGTGCCAGCACCCTCACCGGGTCCCCCCACTTC.

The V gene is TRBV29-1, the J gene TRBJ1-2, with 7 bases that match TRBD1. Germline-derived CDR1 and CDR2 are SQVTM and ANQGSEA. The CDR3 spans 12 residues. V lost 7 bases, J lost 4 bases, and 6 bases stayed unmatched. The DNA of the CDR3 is TGCAGCGCCATACAGGGGAGCTATGGCTACACCTTC. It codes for CSAIQGSYGYTF.